This TCR beta chain derives from a study of CD8 T cells in ankylosing spondylitis. Study-level results: Past research had described some motif variants in reactive arthritis synovial fluid and blood. CD8+ disease-linked clones were present at relatively low frequencies in blood. Matched ankylosing spondylitis synovial fluid reportedly contained a significantly enriched population of disease-linked clones. A motif in TCR beta, a set of roughly 8 highly homologous variants, appeared characteristic of ankylosing spondylitis blood.

V lost 7 bases and J lost 5; bases outside the gene matches: 5. CDR1 is SQVTM, CDR2 ANQGSEA, per germline. This CDR3 comprises 13 residues. 5'-RACE, quantitative and with molecular barcodes, yielded the TCR beta libraries. A single record per CDR3 protein comes from TCRdb applying MiXCR to the 5' RACE reads. The sample has about 840,000 distinct CDR3 sequences; about 12% are singletons. This clonotype was recorded many times. Its specificity is not known. The source is a male donor with ankylosing spondylitis. The sequencing input was blood, either unsorted or a sorted T cell fraction (not recorded which). The genes are TRBV29-1 and TRBJ2-1; 10 positions agree with TRBD1. CDR3 sequence: CSARQGANNEQFF. The CDR3, as DNA: TGCAGCGCCCGACAGGGGGCCAACAATGAGCAGTTCTTC.